The clone carrying this T cell receptor beta chain has only one observation. Its specificity is unknown. Caucasian, healthy and from Russia, the donors were aged between about 6 and 90. Isolated per sample were at least 6 million PBMCs. The authors ran a second PCR of 7 to 11 cycles using a sample-barcoded 5' primer and a J-beta primer mix. TCRdb ran MiXCR on the 5' RACE reads and lists one entry per CDR3 protein. The table shows about 1.1 million distinct CDR3 sequences, with 35% to 40% occurring only once. This sample is drawn from a study of blood T cells in healthy people across ages. The CDR3 totals 19 residues. V shed 4 bases and J shed 2 bases, with 24 bases lying between them. Germline-derived CDR1 and CDR2 are SNHLY and FYNNEI. Overall study results and limits: Both naive CD4+ cell counts and diversity were greater in long-lived donors than in aged donors. A strong correlation between TCR beta diversity and naive T cell percentage was seen.

The chain has TRBV2 and TRBJ2-1; D perhaps matches TRBD1 (5 bases). Specimen: blood. The sequence was obtained from a man younger than 35 in good health. The CDR3 DNA reads TGTGCCAGCAGTGTAAACCTCCGGAGTAGTGTGGACACCTACAATGAGCAGTTCTTC. It is translated as CASSVNLRSSVDTYNEQFF. Using reference TRBV2 and TRBJ2-1 for the parts outside the CDR3, the full variable domain is EPEVTQTPSHQVTQMGQEVILRCVPISNHLYFYWYRQILGQKVEFLVSFYNNEISEKSEIFDDQFSVERPDGSNFTLKIRSTKLEDSAMYFCASSVNLRSSVDTYNEQFFGPGTRLTVL.